The source of this T cell receptor (beta chain) is a study of shared clonotypes between healthy human individuals. Study in general: Used for every donor were three CD4 naive, three CD4 memory, two CD8 naive and one CD8 memory plate.

Donors comprised healthy HIV-negative adults lacking recent acute infections or vaccinations. CDR3 length: 17 residues. The J segment lost 0 bases and the V segment lost 1 base, leaving 6 bases of the junction unmatched. CDR1 and CDR2 from the germline V gene are SGHAT and FQNNGV. Sequenced by immunoSEQ multiplex PCR; TCRdb stores in-frame clones only, minus some. The table records nearly 1 million clones, about three quarters of them present only once. Details on this clone: Its antigen is undetermined.

Regarding the study as a whole: On the whole, naive subsets had larger estimated richness than memory subsets had. The study found lower generation probabilities in non-shared clonotypes than in those shared by all four donors.

Sequencing was performed on memory CD4+ T cells sorted from blood. Subset: CD45RA-negative fraction. The chain joins TRBV11-2 to TRBJ2-5; 9 positions match TRBD1. The receptor comes from a man aged 18 to 30 in good health. The CDR3 sequence: CASSLGGQGAHQETQYF. In DNA, the CDR3 is TGTGCCAGCAGCTTAGGGGGACAGGGAGCCCACCAAGAGACCCAGTACTTC.